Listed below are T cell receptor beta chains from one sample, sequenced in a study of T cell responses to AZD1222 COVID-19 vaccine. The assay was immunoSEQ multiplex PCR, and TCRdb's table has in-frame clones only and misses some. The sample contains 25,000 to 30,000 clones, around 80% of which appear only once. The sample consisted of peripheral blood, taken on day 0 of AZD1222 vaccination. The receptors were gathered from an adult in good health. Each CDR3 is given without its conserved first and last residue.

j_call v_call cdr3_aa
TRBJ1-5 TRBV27 ASSLGQGKGSRSNQPQH
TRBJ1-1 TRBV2 ASSGEGGGVSEAF
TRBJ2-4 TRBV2 ASSGAAGPVNIQY
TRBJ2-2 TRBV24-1 ATSAPRITTGTGELF
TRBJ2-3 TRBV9 ASSLSPGLAGQDTQY
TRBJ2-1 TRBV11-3 ASSLGGDYNEQF
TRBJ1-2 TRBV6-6 ATASAGFNGYT
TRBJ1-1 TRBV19 ASSTQTGEAF
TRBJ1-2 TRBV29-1 SVGQNYGYT
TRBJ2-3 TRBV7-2 ASRSSGGDADTQY